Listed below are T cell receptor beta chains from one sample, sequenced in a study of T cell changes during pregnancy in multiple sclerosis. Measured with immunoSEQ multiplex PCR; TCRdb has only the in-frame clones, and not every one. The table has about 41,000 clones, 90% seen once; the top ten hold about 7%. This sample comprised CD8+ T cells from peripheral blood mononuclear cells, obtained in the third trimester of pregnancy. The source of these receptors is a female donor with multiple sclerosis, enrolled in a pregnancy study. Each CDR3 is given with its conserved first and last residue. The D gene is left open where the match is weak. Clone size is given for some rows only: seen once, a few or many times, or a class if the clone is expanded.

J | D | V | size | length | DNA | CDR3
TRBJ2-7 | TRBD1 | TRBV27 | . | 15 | TGTGCCAGCAGTTTAGGCCCTACAGGGGTAAACGAGCAGTACTTC | CASSLGPTGVNEQYF
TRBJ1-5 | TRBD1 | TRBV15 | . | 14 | TGTGCCACCCAGGACAGGGGCAGCAATCAGCCCCAGCATTTT | CATQDRGSNQPQHF
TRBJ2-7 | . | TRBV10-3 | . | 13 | TGTGCCATCCAAGAAGTGTCTAGCTTTATTCCGTACTTC | CAIQEVSSFIPYF
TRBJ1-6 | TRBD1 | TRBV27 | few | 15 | TGTGCCAGCACGGGGACAGGGCTTGGGAATTCACCCCTCCACTTT | CASTGTGLGNSPLHF
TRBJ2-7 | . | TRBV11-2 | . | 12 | TGTGCCAGCAGCGGTCTAGCTCACGAGCAGTACTTC | CASSGLAHEQYF
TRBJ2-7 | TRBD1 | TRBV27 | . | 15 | TGTGCCAGCAGTTTTGTTGGGACAGGAGCCTACGAGCAGTACTTC | CASSFVGTGAYEQYF
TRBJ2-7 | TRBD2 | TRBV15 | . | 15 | TGTGCCACCAGCGATTTAGCGGGGAGCTCCTACGAGCAGTACTTC | CATSDLAGSSYEQYF
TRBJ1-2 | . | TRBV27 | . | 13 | TGTGCCAGCAGTTTGGGCACTCACTATGGCTACACCTTC | CASSLGTHYGYTF
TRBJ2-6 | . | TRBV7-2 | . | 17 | TGTGCCAGCAGCGCTGGGGCAGGACCCTCTGGGGCCAACGTCCTGACTTTC | CASSAGAGPSGANVLTF
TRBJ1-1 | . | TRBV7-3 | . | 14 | TGTGCCAGCAGCTTAACGACAGGCGGCACTGAAGCTTTCTTT | CASSLTTGGTEAFF
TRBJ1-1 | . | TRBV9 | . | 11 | TGTGCCAGCAGCTCCCGAGGTGAAGCTTTCTTT | CASSSRGEAFF
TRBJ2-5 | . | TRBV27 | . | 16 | TGTGCCAGCGGCGGCTACACCTCCGTCGGGGGTGAGACCCAGTACTTC | CASGGYTSVGGETQYF
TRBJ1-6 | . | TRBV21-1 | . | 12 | TGTGCCAGCAGCAAATATTTACAGGGGGGAAACTTT | CASSKYLQGGNF
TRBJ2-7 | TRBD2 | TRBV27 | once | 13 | TGTGCCACCGCAGCGGGGGGGGGCCACGAGCAGTACTTC | CATAAGGGHEQYF
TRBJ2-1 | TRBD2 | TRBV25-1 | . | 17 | TGTGCCAGCAGTGAATCTAGCGGGGAAAGGATTTACAATGAGCAGTTCTTC | CASSESSGERIYNEQFF
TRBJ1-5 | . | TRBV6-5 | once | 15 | TGTGCCAGCAGATTGACAGGTGGGAGCAATCAGCCCCAGCATTTT | CASRLTGGSNQPQHF
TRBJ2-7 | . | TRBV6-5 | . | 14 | TGTGCCAGCAGTTACTCCGGGAGTTCGTACGAGCAGTACTTC | CASSYSGSSYEQYF
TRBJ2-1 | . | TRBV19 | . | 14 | TGTGCCAGTAGTATAGATCCATCCTACAATGAGCAGTTCTTC | CASSIDPSYNEQFF
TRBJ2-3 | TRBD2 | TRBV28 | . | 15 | TGTGCCAGCAGTTTACTAGCGGGAGCCGCAGATACGCAGTATTTT | CASSLLAGAADTQYF
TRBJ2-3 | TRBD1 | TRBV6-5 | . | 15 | TGTGCCAGCAGTTACGGTGTGCAGGGGGCAGATACGCAGTATTTT | CASSYGVQGADTQYF
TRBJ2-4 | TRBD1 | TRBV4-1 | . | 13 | TGCGCCAGCAGCCAAGGGACAGGGGGCATTCAGTACTTC | CASSQGTGGIQYF